This TCR beta chain comes out of a study of shared clonotypes between healthy human individuals. Points from the study as a whole: As a rule, naive subsets had a larger estimated richness than memory subsets.

V lost 2 bases, J lost 6 bases, and 5 bases stayed unmatched. CDR3 size: 14 residues. Germline assignment: CDR1 MDHEN and CDR2 SYDVKM. On this clone: Its antigen is still unknown. This sample also contains other DNA sequences that code for the same CDR3.

A CD45RA-negative memory subset and a CD45RA+ naive subset were separated from the CD4+ cells. Sequencing used immunoSEQ multiplex PCR; TCRdb keeps in-frame clones, though not all of them. Of over a million clones in the sample, around 78% are singletons; the top ten hold more than 0.55%. Material: memory CD4+ T cells from PBMCs. The subset: CD45RA-negative fraction. The receptor was isolated from a man aged 18 to 29 in good health. Some clones in this sample may be carry-over from other donors' samples. The chain links TRBV28 to TRBJ1-2; 8 positions match TRBD1. In DNA form, the CDR3 reads TGTGCCAGCAGTTTACGAGGACAGGGTGATGGCTACACCTTC. Amino acid sequence: CASSLRGQGDGYTF.